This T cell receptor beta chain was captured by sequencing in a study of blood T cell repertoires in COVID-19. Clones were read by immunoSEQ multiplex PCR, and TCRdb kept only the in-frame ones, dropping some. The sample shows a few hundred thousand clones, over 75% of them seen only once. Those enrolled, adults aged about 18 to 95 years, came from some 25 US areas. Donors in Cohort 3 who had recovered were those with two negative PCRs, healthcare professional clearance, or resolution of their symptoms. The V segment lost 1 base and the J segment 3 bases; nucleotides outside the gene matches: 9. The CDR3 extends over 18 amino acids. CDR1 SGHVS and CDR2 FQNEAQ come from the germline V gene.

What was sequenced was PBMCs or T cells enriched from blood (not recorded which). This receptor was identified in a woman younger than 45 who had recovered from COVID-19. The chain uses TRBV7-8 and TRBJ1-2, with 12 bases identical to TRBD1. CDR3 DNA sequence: TGTGCCAGCAGCTTAGAGGGACAGGGGGCGCTTGGTGACTATGGCTACACCTTC. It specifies CASSLEGQGALGDYGYTF.